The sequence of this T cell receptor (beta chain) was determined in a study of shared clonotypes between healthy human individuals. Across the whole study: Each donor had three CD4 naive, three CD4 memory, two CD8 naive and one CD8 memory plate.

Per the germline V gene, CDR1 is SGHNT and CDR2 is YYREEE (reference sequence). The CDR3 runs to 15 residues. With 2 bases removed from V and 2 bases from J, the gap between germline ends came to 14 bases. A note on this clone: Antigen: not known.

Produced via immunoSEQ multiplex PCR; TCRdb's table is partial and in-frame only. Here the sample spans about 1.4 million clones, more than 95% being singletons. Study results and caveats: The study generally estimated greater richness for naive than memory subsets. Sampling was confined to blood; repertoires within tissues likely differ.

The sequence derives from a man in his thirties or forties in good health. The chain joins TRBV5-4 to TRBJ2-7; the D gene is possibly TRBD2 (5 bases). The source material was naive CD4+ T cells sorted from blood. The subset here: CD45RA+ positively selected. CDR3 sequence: CASSLREAGAYEQYF. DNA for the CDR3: TGTGCCAGCAGCTTACGGGAAGCCGGGGCCTACGAGCAGTACTTC.